This TCR beta chain comes out of a study of somatic mutations in cytotoxic T cells in rheumatoid arthritis. This clone was seen more than once but under ten times. The assay was immunoSEQ multiplex PCR, and TCRdb's table has in-frame clones only and misses some. The data contain around 20,000 clones, over 75% of them singletons. Germline V CDR1 and CDR2: MNHEY, SMNVEV (reference sequence). The CDR3 has 13 residues. Trimming left V 8 bases short and J 3 bases short, with 14 bases between. The receptor comes from a man younger than 30 with rheumatoid arthritis. The genes are TRBV27 and TRBJ2-7; D may match TRBD1 or TRBD2 (5 bases each). Sequenced: CD8+ T cells sorted from blood. The CDR3 protein is CASSPGTGYEQYF. The CDR3 DNA is TGTGCCAGCTCGCCGGGGACCGGCTACGAGCAGTACTTC.